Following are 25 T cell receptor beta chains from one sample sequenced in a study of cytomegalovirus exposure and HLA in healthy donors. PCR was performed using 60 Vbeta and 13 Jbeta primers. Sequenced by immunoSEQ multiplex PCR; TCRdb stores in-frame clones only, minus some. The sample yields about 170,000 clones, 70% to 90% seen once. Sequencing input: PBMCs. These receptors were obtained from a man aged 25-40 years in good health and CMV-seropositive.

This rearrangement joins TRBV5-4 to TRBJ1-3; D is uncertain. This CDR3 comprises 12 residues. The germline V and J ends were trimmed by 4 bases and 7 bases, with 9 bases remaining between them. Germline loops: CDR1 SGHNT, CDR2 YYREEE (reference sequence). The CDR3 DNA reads TGTGCCAGCAGCCCAGGAGGGAACACCATATATTTT. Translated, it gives CASSPGGNTIYF.

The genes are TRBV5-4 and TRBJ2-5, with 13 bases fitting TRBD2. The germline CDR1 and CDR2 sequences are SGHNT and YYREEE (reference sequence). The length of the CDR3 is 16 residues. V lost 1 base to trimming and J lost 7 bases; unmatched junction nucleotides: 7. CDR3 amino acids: CASSLRGLAGWGTQYF. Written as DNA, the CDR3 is TGTGCCAGCAGCTTGCGGGGACTAGCGGGGTGGGGGACCCAGTACTTC.

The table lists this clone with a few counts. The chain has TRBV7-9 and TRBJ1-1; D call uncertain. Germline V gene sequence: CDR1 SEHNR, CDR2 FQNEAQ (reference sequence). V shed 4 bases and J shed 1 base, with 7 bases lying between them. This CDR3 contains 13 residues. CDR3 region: CASSSSGNTEAFF. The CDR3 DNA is TGTGCCAGCAGCTCGTCAGGGAACACTGAAGCTTTCTTT. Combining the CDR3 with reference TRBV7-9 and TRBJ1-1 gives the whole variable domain DTGVSQNPRHKITKRGQNVTFRCDPISEHNRLYWYRQTLGQGPEFLTYFQNEAQLEKSRLLSDRFSAERPKGSFSTLEIQRTEQGDSAMYLCASSSSGNTEAFFGQGTRLTVV.

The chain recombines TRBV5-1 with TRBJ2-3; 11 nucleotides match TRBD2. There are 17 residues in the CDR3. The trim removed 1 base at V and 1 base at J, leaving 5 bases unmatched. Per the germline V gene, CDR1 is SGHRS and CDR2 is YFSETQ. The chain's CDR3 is CASSLRTSGFRTDTQYF. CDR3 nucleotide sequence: TGCGCCAGCAGCTTGCGGACTAGCGGGTTCCGCACAGATACGCAGTATTTT. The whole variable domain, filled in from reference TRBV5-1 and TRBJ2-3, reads KAGVTQTPRYLIKTRGQQVTLSCSPISGHRSVSWYQQTPGQGLQFLFEYFSETQRNKGNFPGRFSGRQFSNSRSEMNVSTLELGDSALYLCASSLRTSGFRTDTQYFGPGTRLTVL.

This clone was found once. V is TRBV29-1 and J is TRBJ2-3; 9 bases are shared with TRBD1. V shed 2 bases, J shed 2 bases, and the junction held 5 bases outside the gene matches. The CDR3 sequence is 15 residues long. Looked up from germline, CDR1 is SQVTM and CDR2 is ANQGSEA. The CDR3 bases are TGCAGCGTTGAAACCGGGACAGGGAACACAGATACGCAGTATTTT. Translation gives CSVETGTGNTDTQYF.

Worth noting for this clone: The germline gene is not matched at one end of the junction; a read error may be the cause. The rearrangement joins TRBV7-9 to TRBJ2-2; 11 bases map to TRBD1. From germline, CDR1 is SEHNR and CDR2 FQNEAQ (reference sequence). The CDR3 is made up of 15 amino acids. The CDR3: CSSSRTGGESGELFF. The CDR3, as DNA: TGTTCCAGCAGCCGGACAGGGGGCGAGAGCGGGGAGCTGTTTTTT.

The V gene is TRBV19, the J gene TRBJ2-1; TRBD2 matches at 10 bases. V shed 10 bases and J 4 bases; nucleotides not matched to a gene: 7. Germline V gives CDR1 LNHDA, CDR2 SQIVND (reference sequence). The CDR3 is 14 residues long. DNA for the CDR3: TGTGCCACCCAAGCGGGAGGGCCATACAATGAGCAGTTCTTC. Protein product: CATQAGGPYNEQFF.

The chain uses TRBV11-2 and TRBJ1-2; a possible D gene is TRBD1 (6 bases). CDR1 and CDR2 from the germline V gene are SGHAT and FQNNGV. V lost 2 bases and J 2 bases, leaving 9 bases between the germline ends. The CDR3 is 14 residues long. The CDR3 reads CASSLTGQNYGYTF. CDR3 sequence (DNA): TGTGCCAGCAGCTTAACAGGACAGAACTATGGCTACACCTTC.

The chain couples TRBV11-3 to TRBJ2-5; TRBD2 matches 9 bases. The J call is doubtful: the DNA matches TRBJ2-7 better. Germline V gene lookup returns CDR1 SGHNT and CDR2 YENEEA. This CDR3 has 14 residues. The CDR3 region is CASTPSGATYEQYF. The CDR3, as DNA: TGTGCCAGCACCCCTAGCGGGGCCACCTACGAGCAGTACTTC.

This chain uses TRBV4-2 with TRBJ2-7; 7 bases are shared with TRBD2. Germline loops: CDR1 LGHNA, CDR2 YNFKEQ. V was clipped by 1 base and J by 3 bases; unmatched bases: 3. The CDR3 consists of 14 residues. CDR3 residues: CASSQAKRGYEQYF. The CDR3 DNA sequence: TGTGCCAGCAGCCAAGCTAAGCGGGGCTACGAGCAGTACTTC.

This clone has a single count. In nucleotides, the CDR3 is TGTGCCAGCAGCACCGGACTAGCGGTAGCCAAAAACATTCAGTACTTC. This translates into CASSTGLAVAKNIQYF. The chain recombines TRBV11-2 with TRBJ2-4, with 10 bases lining up with TRBD2. The junction had 4 bases not matched to a gene; V was cut back by 5 bases and J by 0 bases. In germline, CDR1 is SGHAT, CDR2 FQNNGV. The length of the CDR3 is 16 residues.

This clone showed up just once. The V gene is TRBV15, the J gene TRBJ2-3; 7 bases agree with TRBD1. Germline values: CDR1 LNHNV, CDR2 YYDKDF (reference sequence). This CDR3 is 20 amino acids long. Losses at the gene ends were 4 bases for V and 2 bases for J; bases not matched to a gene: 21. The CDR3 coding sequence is TGTGCCACCAGCACCACGGAAGACACCGCCCGGGACAGAGACACAGATACGCAGTATTTT. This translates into CATSTTEDTARDRDTDTQYF.

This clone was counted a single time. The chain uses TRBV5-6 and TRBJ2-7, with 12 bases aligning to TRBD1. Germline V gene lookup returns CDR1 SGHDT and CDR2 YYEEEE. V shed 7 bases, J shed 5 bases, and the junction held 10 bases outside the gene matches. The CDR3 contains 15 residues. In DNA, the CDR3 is TGTGCCAGCGGGTCCCGGGACAGGGGGCCTCACGAGCAGTACGTC. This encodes CASGSRDRGPHEQYV.

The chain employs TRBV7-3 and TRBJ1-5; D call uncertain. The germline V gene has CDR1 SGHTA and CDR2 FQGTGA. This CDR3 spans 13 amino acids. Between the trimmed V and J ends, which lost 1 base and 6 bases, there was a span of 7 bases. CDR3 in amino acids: CASSLRSGQPQHF. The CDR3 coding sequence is TGTGCCAGCAGCTTAAGAAGCGGTCAGCCCCAGCATTTT.

CDR3 in DNA: TGTTCCAGCAGCTTCTCTTCCCTGATGACAGAGTCCTACGAGCAGTACGTC. It is translated as CSSSFSSLMTESYEQYV. The rearrangement joins TRBV7-9 to TRBJ2-7; D might be TRBD1 (5 bases). Germline V lookup: CDR1 SEHNR, CDR2 FQNEAQ (reference sequence). The CDR3 spans 17 residues.

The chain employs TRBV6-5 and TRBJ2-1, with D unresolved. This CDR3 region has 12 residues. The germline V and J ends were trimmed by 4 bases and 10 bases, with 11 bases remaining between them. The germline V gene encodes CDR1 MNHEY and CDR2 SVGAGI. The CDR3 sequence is CASSSLDLEQFF. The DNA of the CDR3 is TGTGCCAGCAGTTCCCTCGACTTGGAGCAGTTCTTC.

DNA of the CDR3: TGCGCCAGCAGCTCTACAGGGGGCGAATACACCGGGGAGCTGTTTTTT. It codes for CASSSTGGEYTGELFF. The V call is TRBV5-1, the J call TRBJ2-2; TRBD1 aligns across 9 bases. CDR3 length: 16 residues. CDR1 and CDR2 (germline): SGHRS, YFSETQ. Unmatched junction bases numbered 6, after V lost 3 bases and J lost 3 bases.

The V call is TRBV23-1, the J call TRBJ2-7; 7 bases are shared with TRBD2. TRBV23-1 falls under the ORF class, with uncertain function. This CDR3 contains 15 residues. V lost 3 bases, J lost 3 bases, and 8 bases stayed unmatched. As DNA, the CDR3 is TGCGCCAGCAGTCACCCCCCCCCGGGGGGCTACGAGCAGTACGTC. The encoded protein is CASSHPPPGGYEQYV.

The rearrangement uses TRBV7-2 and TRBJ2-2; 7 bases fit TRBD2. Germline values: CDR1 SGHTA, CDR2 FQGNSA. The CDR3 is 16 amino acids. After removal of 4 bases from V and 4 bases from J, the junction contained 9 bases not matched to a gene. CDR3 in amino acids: CASSSPAGAVTGELFF. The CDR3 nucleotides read TGTGCCAGCAGCTCTCCGGCGGGAGCGGTCACCGGGGAGCTGTTTTTT. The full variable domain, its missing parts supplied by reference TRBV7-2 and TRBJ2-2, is GAGVSQSPSNKVTEKGKDVELRCDPISGHTALYWYRQSLGQGLEFLIYFQGNSAPDKSGLPSDRFSAERTGGSVSTLTIQRTQQEDSAVYLCASSSPAGAVTGELFFGEGSRLTVL.

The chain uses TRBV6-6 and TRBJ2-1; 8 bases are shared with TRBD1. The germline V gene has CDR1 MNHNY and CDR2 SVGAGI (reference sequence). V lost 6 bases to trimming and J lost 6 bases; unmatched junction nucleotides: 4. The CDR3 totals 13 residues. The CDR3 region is CASSQGQGNEQFF. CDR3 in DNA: TGTGCCAGCAGCCAAGGACAGGGCAATGAGCAGTTCTTC.

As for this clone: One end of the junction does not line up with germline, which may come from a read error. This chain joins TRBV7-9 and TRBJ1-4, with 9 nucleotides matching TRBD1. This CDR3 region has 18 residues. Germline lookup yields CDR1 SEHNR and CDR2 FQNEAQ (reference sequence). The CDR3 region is CVSSSIIGQGSTNEKLFF. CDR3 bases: TGTGTCAGCAGCTCCATCATCGGACAGGGGTCGACTAATGAAAAACTGTTTTTT.

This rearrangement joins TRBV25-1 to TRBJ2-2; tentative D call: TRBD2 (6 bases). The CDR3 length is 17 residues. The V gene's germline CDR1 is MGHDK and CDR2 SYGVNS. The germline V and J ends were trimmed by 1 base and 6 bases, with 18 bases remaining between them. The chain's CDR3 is CASSEWGLEGPAGELFF. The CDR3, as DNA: TGTGCCAGCAGTGAATGGGGTTTGGAGGGCCCAGCCGGGGAGCTGTTTTTT.

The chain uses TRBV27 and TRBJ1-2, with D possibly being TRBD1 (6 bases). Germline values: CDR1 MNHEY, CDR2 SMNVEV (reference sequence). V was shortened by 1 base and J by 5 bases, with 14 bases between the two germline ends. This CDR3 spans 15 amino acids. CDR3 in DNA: TGTGCCAGCAGTTTATATTGGGGGCCGGGTTATGGCTACACCTTC. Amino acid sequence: CASSLYWGPGYGYTF.

The CDR3 nucleotides are TGCGCCAGCAGCTTGACTAGCGGGCCTACAGATACGCAGTATTTT. As protein: CASSLTSGPTDTQYF. V and J are TRBV5-1 and TRBJ2-3; 9 nucleotides match TRBD2. Trimming took 1 base from V and 3 from J; bases not matched to a gene: 3. The CDR3 runs to 15 residues. Germline V gives CDR1 SGHRS, CDR2 YFSETQ. Supplemented by reference TRBV5-1 and TRBJ2-3, the full variable domain reads KAGVTQTPRYLIKTRGQQVTLSCSPISGHRSVSWYQQTPGQGLQFLFEYFSETQRNKGNFPGRFSGRQFSNSRSEMNVSTLELGDSALYLCASSLTSGPTDTQYFGPGTRLTVL.

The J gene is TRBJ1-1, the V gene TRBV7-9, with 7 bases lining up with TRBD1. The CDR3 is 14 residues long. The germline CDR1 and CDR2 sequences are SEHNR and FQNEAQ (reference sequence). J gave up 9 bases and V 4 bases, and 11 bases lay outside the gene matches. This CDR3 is CASSSNLGDSKAFF. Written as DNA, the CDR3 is TGTGCCAGCAGCTCAAACTTAGGGGACAGCAAAGCTTTCTTT.